The table lists the clone carrying this T cell receptor (beta chain) with many counts. Its antigen is undetermined. These data originate in a study of Graves' ophthalmopathy and Graves' hyperthyroidism. Study-wide results and limits: Detected in blood as well were most expanded thyroid clonotypes with frequency above 0.001.

RNA transcripts yielded amplified TCR beta CDR3 regions. In the first round, RT-PCR was carried out with HTBI primers, and a multiplex PCR formed the second round. MiXCR, applied by TCRdb to the multiplex PCR reads, yields one record per CDR3 protein. The data show roughly 400,000 distinct CDR3 sequences, about a sixth seen once. V lost 3 bases to trimming and J lost 1 base, with 16 bases between them. CDR3 length: 16 amino acids. CDR1 is MGHRA, CDR2 YSYEKL, per germline. Researchers classed hyperthyroidism as stable given no ophthalmopathy within 18 months of follow-up. No donor had other autoimmune disease, uncontrolled infection, pregnancy or lactation.

This receptor was taken from an adult woman with stable Graves' hyperthyroidism. The sequencing input was peripheral blood. V gene TRBV4-1 combines with J gene TRBJ2-7; no definite D call. CDR3 in DNA: TGCGCCAGCAGCCACGCCCTTTCTGACGGATCCTACGAGCAGTACTTC. It encodes CASSHALSDGSYEQYF.